The subject of this entry is one TCR beta chain. The junction had 7 bases not matched to a gene; V was cut back by 4 bases and J by 2 bases. There are 16 residues in the CDR3. Germline-derived CDR1 and CDR2 are LNHDA and SQIVND (reference sequence). These data are taken from a study of T-cell reconstitution after alpha-beta-depleted transplantation in children. Unique molecular identifiers were incorporated during preparation of the TCRbeta library. TCRdb analysed the PCR reads with MiXCR anew, one entry per CDR3 protein. The sample includes around 530,000 distinct CDR3 sequences, approximately 30% seen only once; the top ten take approximately 2.3%.

The source was PBMCs from the stem cell graft donor, collected from the stem cell graft. The source is a human donor who donated a stem cell graft to a child with aplastic anemia. The chain couples TRBV19 to TRBJ2-3, with TRBD1 matching over 9 bases. DNA of the CDR3: TGTGCCAGTAGTACTCCTCACAGGGGGCCCACAGATACGCAGTATTTT. This sequence encodes CASSTPHRGPTDTQYF.